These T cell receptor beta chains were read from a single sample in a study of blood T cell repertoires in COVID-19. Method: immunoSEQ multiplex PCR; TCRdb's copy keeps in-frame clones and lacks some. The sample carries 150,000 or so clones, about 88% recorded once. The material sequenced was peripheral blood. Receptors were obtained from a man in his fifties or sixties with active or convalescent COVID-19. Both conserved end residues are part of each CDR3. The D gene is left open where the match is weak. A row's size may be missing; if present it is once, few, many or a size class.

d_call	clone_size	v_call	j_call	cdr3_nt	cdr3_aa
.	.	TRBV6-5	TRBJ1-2	TGTGCCAGCAGGGACGGACAGCTTGGCTACACCTTC	CASRDGQLGYTF
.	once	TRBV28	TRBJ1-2	TGTGTCAGCAGTTCCCCCCAGGGTAACTATGGCTACACCTTC	CVSSSPQGNYGYTF
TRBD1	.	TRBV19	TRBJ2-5	TGTGCCAGTAGTATACTAGGACAGGGGGCATATAGGGAGACCCAGTACTTC	CASSILGQGAYRETQYF
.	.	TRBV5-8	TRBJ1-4	TGTGCCAGTGGCCCCTACGTGATGGTGGGGGGTTTTGAAAAACTGTTTTTT	CASGPYVMVGGFEKLFF
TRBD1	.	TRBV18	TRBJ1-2	TGTGCCAGCTCACCTTTAGGGACAGGGAACTATGGCTACACCTTC	CASSPLGTGNYGYTF
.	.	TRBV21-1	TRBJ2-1	TGTGCCAGCAGCACCGGGACAGTATGGAGTGAGCAGTTCTTC	CASSTGTVWSEQFF
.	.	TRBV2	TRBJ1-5	TGTGCCAGCAGTTTCCCCCTTGACAGGAGCAATCAGCCCCAGCATTTT	CASSFPLDRSNQPQHF
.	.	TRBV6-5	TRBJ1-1	TGTGCCAGCAGTTACCGCAGGGCCGGCACTGAAGCTTTCTTT	CASSYRRAGTEAFF
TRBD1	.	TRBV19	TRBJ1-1	TGTGCCAGTAGTATATACGGGACAGCACTTTTTCTTTTCTTT	CASSIYGTALFLFF
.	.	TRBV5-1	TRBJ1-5	TGCGCCAGCAGCTTGGGACAGGAAAATCAGCCCCAGCATTTT	CASSLGQENQPQHF
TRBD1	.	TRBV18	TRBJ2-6	TGTGCCAGCTCACCCGGGACAGGGGGCTCTGGGGCCAACGTCCTGACTTTC	CASSPGTGGSGANVLTF
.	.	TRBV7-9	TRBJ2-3	TGTGCCAGCAGCTTAGTTCTAAGGGGCGCAGATACGCAGTATTTT	CASSLVLRGADTQYF
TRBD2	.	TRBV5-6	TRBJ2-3	TGTGCCAGCAGCCAGGGACTAGCGGGTTTCACAGATACGCAGTATTTT	CASSQGLAGFTDTQYF
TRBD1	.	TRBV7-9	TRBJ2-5	TGTGCCAGCAGCCCTGGGACAGGGGAAGCGAAGACCCAGTACTTC	CASSPGTGEAKTQYF
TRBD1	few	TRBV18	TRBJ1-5	TGTGCCAGCTCACCAGCACAGGGGATCAATCAGCCCCAGCATTTT	CASSPAQGINQPQHF
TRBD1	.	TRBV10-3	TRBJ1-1	TGTGCCATCAGTGAGTCGGGCGGACAGGGGAGCGGAACTGAAGCTTTCTTT	CAISESGGQGSGTEAFF
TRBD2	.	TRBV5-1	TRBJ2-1	TGCGCCAGCAGCTTAACTAGCGGGGAGTTAAATGAGCAGTTCTTC	CASSLTSGELNEQFF
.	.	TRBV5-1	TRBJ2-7	TGCGCCAGCAGCTCGCCAGGGATCTACGAGCAGTACTTC	CASSSPGIYEQYF
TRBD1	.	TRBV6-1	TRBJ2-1	TGTGCCAGCAGTGAGACAGGGGTGGTCCTTGAGCAGTTCTTC	CASSETGVVLEQFF
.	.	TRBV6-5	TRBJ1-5	TGTGCCAGCGATCCTTACAGAAATCAGCCCCAGCATTTT	CASDPYRNQPQHF
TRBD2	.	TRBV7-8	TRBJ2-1	TGTGCCAGCAGCTATCGCGGCGGGGGAAGAATACATGAGCAGTTCTTC	CASSYRGGGRIHEQFF
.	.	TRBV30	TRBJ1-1	TGTGCCTGGAGTAAGGATGGGGGCACTGAGGCTTTCTTT	CAWSKDGGTEAFF
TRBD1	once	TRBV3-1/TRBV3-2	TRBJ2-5	TGTGCCAGCAGCCAGCCCAAGATGGGGACAGGGGGCCTGGTGGCCCAGTACTTC	CASSQPKMGTGGLVAQYF
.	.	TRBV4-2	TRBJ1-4	TGTGCCAGCAGCCAAGGCGAGGGGGCTAATGAAAAACTGTTTTTT	CASSQGEGANEKLFF
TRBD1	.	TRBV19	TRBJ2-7	TGTGCCAGTAGCCCTGGAGGGGACAGGGCAGGCTTCTTC	CASSPGGDRAGFF
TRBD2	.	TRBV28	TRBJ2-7	TGTGCCAGCAGTTTATGGGCTAGCGGGACGCGTGATGAGCAGTACTTC	CASSLWASGTRDEQYF
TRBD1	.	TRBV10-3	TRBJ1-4	TGTGCCATCAGTGGGGGACAGGGAAATGAAAAACTGTTTTTT	CAISGGQGNEKLFF
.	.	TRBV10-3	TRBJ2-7	TGTGCCATCAGTGACAACAGGGTTCGCTCCTACGAGCAGTACTTC	CAISDNRVRSYEQYF
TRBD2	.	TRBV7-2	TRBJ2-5	TGTGCCAGCAGCTTATTTTCAGCGGGGGGCAGGACGTTACAAGAGACCCAGTACTTC	CASSLFSAGGRTLQETQYF
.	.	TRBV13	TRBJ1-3	TGTGCCAGCAGCTTTTCCAACTCTGGAAACACCATATATTTT	CASSFSNSGNTIYF
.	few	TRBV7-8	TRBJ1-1	TGTGCCAGCAGCTCCGCATGGACTGCCGCCGCTTTCTTT	CASSSAWTAAAFF
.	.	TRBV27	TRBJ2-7	TGTGCCAGCAGTTACCACGGGGACTCCTACGAGCAGTACTTC	CASSYHGDSYEQYF
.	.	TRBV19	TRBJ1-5	TGTGCCAGTAGTATCAGCGGGCAGCCCAATCAGCCCCAGCATTTT	CASSISGQPNQPQHF
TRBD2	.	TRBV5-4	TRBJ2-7	TGTGCCAGCAGCTTGTCGCTAGCGGGGGGCGACGAGCAGTACTTC	CASSLSLAGGDEQYF
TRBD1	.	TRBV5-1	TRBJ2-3	TGCGCCAGCAGCCCCTCGGACAGGGGGCGAACAGATACGCAGTATTTT	CASSPSDRGRTDTQYF
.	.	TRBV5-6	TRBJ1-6	TGTGCCAGCAGCTTGGTACTTTCGAATAATTCACCCCTCCACTTT	CASSLVLSNNSPLHF
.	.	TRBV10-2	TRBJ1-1	TGCGCCAGCCGGATGACAGGTGACGGTAGGACTGAAGCTTTCTTT	CASRMTGDGRTEAFF
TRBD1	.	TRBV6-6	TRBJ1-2	TGTGCCAGCAGTTACTCTGGGACAGGGGGGAATGGCTACACCTTC	CASSYSGTGGNGYTF
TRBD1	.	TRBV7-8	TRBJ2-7	TGTGCCAGCAGCCAACGGGACAGGGGGAACGAGCAGTACTTC	CASSQRDRGNEQYF
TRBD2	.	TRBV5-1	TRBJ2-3	TGCGCCAGCAGTTCCTCTAGCGGGAGAGCGACAGATACGCAGTATTTT	CASSSSSGRATDTQYF
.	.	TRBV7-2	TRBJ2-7	TGTGCCAGCAGCTTATCTCCGGCCAGGGGATCCTACGAGCAGTACTTC	CASSLSPARGSYEQYF
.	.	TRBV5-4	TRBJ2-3	TGTGCCAGCAGCTTGGGGGGCAGGGTAGCAGATACGCAGTATTTT	CASSLGGRVADTQYF
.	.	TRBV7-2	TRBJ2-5	TGTGCCAGCGGGGCGGGACAAGAGACCCAGTACTTC	CASGAGQETQYF
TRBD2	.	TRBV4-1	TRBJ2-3	TGCGCCAGCAGCCCTAGCGGGAGAGGGGATACGCAGTATTTT	CASSPSGRGDTQYF
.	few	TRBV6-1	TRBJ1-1	TGTGCCAGCAGTGAAGACGGGGTAAGGGCTTTCTTT	CASSEDGVRAFF